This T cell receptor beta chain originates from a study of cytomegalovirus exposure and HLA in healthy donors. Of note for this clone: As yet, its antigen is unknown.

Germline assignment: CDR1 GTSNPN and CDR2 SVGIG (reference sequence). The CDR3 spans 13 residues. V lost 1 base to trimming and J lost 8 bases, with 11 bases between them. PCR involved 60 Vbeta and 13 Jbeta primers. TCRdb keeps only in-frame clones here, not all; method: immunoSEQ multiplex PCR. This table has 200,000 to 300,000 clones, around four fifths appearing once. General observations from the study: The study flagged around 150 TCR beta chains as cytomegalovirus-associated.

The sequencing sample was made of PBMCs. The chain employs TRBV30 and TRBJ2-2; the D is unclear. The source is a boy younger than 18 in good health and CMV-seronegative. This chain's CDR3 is CAWSERSTGELFF. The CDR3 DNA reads TGTGCCTGGAGTGAAAGGAGTACGGGGGAGCTGTTTTTT.